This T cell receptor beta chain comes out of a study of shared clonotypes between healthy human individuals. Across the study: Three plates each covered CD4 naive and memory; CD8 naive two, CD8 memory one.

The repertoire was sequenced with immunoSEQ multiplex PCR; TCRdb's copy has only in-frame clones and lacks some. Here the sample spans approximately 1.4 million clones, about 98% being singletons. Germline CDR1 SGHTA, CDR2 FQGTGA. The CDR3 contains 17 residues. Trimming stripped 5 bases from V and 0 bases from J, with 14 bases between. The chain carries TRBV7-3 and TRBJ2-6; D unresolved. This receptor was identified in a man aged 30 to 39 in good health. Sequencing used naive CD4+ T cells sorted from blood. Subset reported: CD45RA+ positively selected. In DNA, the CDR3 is TGTGCCAGCAGCCTAAGTCCCGGGCGCTCTGGGGCCAACGTCCTGACTTTC. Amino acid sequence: CASSLSPGRSGANVLTF.